The rows below give T cell receptor beta chains drawn from one sample of a study of blood T cell repertoires in COVID-19. Profiling relied on immunoSEQ multiplex PCR, and the TCRdb table lists in-frame clones only, not all of them. This sample carries fewer than 100,000 clones, around four fifths of them seen once, and the ten largest clones take roughly a quarter. The sequenced sample consisted of peripheral blood. These receptors all stem from a human donor in a cohort sampled during active COVID-19. Each CDR3 is given with its conserved first and last residue. Fields, in order: clone size, J gene, V gene, D gene, CDR3 DNA, CDR3 protein. The D gene is left open where the match is weak. Clone size is not always given. Where it is, it says once, few, many or a class for expanded clones.

. | TRBJ1-3 | TRBV2 | . | TGTGCCAGCAGTGGGGCCCGAACAGGGCCGGGAAACACCATATATTTT | CASSGARTGPGNTIYF
. | TRBJ2-3 | TRBV6-5 | . | TGTGCCAGCAGTTACTCGCGGGGTGGAGATACGCAGTATTTT | CASSYSRGGDTQYF
. | TRBJ2-5 | TRBV5-1 | TRBD1 | TGCGCCAGCAGCCCGGGACAGGGATACGAGACCCAGTACTTC | CASSPGQGYETQYF
. | TRBJ2-1 | TRBV7-3 | TRBD2 | TGTGCCAGCAGCCCTCTAGCGGGGGCATACTCCTACAATGAGCAGTTCTTC | CASSPLAGAYSYNEQFF
. | TRBJ2-7 | TRBV14 | TRBD1 | TGTGCCAGCAGCCTGGGACAGGGGCACGAGCAGTACTTC | CASSLGQGHEQYF
. | TRBJ2-3 | TRBV5-1 | . | TGCGCCAGCAGCTTGGTCGGGGGGCTCACAGATACGCAGTATTTT | CASSLVGGLTDTQYF
. | TRBJ2-1 | TRBV27 | TRBD2 | TGTGCCAGCAGGACTCCCGGGAGGGGATACAATGAGCAGTTCTTC | CASRTPGRGYNEQFF
. | TRBJ1-2 | TRBV18 | . | TGTGCCAGCTCACCGAGCCAAGGAGGGACCTATGGCTACACCTTC | CASSPSQGGTYGYTF
. | TRBJ1-2 | TRBV6-5 | . | TGTGCCAGCAGCCAGGGAACTTATGGCTACACCTTC | CASSQGTYGYTF
many | TRBJ1-3 | TRBV10-1 | . | TGCGCCAGCAGTCACAGGGCTGGAAACACCATATATTTT | CASSHRAGNTIYF
once | TRBJ2-3 | TRBV6-4 | TRBD2 | TGTGCCAGCAGTGACTCTGTGCTAGCGGGGGGGTGGATAGATACGCAGTATTTT | CASSDSVLAGGWIDTQYF
. | TRBJ2-3 | TRBV7-2 | . | TGTGCCAGCAGTCGAACCGGACAGTCCACAGATACGCAGTATTTT | CASSRTGQSTDTQYF
. | TRBJ2-1 | TRBV7-8 | TRBD1 | TGTGCCAGCAGCTTAGTGGGACAGGGGTCCTACAATGAGCAGTTCTTC | CASSLVGQGSYNEQFF
. | TRBJ2-2 | TRBV2 | . | TGTGCCAGCAGTCTAGACAGTGGGAACACCGGGGAGCTGTTTTTT | CASSLDSGNTGELFF
once | TRBJ1-2 | TRBV18 | . | TGTGCCAGCTCACCCGCGGAGGCAGGGGAGTTTGACTATGGCTACACCTTC | CASSPAEAGEFDYGYTF
. | TRBJ1-6 | TRBV19 | TRBD1 | TGTGCCAGTAGTTCCCAGGACAGGCTCGATTCACCCCTCCACTTT | CASSSQDRLDSPLHF
few | TRBJ1-6 | TRBV4-1 | . | TGCGCCAGCAGCCCCATGAACTTGGGGGGTTCCCTCCACTTT | CASSPMNLGGSLHF